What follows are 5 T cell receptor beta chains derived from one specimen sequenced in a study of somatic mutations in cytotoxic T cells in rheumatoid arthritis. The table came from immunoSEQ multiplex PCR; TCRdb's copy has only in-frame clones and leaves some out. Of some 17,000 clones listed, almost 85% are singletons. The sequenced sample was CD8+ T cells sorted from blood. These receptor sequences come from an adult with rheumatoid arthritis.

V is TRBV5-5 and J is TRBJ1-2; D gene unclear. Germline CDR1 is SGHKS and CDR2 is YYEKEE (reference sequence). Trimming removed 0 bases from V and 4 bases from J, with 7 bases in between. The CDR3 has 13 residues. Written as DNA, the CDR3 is TGTGCCAGCAGCTTGGCGGCGATCTATGGCTACACCTTC. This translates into CASSLAAIYGYTF.

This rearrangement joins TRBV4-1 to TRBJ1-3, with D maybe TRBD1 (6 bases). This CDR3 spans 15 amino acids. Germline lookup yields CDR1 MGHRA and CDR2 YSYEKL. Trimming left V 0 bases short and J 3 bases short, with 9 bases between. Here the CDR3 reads CASSQEGTYGNTIYF. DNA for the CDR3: TGCGCCAGCAGCCAAGAAGGGACATATGGAAACACCATATATTTT.

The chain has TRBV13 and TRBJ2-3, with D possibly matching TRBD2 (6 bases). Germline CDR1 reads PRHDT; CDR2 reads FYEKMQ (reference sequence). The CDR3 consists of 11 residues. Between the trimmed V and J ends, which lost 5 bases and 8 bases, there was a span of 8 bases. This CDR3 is CASSAAGTQYF. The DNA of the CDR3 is TGTGCCAGCAGCGCAGCGGGTACGCAGTATTTT.

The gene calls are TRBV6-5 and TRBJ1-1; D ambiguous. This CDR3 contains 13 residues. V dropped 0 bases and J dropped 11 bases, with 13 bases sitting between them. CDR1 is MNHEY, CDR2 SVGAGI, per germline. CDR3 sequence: CASSYSRGQYAFF. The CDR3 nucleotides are TGTGCCAGCAGTTACTCGAGAGGTCAGTACGCTTTCTTT.

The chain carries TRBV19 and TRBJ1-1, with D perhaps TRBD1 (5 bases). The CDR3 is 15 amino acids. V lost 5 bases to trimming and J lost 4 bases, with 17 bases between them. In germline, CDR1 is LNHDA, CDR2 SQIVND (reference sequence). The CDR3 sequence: CASSASRVSRTEAFF. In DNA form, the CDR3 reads TGTGCCAGTAGTGCCTCCAGGGTGAGTCGCACTGAAGCTTTCTTT.